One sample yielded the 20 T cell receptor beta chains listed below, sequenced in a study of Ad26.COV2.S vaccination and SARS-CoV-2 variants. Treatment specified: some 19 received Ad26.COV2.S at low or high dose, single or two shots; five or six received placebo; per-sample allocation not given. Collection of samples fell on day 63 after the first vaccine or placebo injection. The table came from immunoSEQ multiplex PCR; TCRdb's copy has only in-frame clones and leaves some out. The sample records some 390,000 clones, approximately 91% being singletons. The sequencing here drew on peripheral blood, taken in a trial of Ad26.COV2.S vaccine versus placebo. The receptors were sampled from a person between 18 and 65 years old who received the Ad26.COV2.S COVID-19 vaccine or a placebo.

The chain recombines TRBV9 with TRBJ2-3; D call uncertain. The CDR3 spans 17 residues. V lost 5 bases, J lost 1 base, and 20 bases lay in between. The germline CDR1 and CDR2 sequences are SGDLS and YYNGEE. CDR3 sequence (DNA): TGTGCCAGCAGTCGAACCCCCCCCGGGCGAGGCACAGATACGCAGTATTTT. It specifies CASSRTPPGRGTDTQYF.

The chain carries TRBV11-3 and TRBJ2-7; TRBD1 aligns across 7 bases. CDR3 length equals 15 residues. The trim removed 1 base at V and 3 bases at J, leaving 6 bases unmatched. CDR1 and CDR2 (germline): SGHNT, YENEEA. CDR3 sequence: CASSLGGTAFYEQYF. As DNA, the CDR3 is TGTGCCAGCAGCTTAGGAGGGACAGCCTTCTACGAGCAGTACTTC.

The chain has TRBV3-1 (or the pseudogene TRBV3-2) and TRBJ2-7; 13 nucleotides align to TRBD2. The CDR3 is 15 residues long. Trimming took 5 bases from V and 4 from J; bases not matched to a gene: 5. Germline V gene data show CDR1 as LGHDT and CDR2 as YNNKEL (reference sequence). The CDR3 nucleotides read TGTGCCAGCAGCTTAGGACTAGCGGGAGTTTACGAGCAGTACTTC. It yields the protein CASSLGLAGVYEQYF.

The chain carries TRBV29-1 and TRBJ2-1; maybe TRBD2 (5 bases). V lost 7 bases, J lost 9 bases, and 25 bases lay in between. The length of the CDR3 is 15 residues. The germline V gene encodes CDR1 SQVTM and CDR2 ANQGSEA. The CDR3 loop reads CSASPPRGLLTEQFF. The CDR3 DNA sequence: TGCAGCGCCTCCCCCCCCAGAGGGTTACTCACTGAGCAGTTCTTC.

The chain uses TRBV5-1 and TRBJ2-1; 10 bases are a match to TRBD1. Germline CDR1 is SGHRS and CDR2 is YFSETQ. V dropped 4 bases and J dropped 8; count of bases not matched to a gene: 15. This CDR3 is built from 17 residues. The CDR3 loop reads CASSNGQGVRLGDEQFF. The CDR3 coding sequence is TGCGCCAGCAGCAACGGACAGGGGGTACGTTTGGGTGATGAGCAGTTCTTC. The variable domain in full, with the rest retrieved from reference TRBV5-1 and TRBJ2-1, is KAGVTQTPRYLIKTRGQQVTLSCSPISGHRSVSWYQQTPGQGLQFLFEYFSETQRNKGNFPGRFSGRQFSNSRSEMNVSTLELGDSALYLCASSNGQGVRLGDEQFFGPGTRLTVL.

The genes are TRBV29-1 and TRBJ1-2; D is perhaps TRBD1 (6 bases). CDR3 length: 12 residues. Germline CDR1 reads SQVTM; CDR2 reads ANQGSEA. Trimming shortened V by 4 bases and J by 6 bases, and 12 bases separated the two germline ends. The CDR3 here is CSVAGEANGYTF. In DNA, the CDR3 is TGCAGCGTTGCAGGGGAGGCGAATGGCTACACCTTC.

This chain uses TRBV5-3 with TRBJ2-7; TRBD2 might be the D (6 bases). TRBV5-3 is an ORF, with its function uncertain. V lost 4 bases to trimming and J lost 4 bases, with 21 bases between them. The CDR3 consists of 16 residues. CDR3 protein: CARSEPSDLMEYEQYF. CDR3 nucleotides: TGTGCCAGAAGCGAACCTAGCGACCTCATGGAGTACGAGCAGTACTTC.

In DNA, the CDR3 is TGTGCCAGCAGACGCCGTGGCGCCGGGGAGCTGTTTTTT. Translating it yields CASRRRGAGELFF. This sequence joins TRBV12-3 or TRBV12-4 and TRBJ2-2; D not resolved. CDR3 size: 13 residues. Trimming cost V 6 bases and J 6 bases, with 11 bases left between them.

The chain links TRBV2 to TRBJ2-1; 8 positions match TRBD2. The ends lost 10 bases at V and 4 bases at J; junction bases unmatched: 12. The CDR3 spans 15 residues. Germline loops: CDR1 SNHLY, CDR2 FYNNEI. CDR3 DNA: TGTGCCACCGGGGCCGGGCGGGGGGAATACAATGAGCAGTTCTTC. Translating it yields CATGAGRGEYNEQFF. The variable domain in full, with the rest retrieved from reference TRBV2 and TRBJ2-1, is EPEVTQTPSHQVTQMGQEVILRCVPISNHLYFYWYRQILGQKVEFLVSFYNNEISEKSEIFDDQFSVERPDGSNFTLKIRSTKLEDSAMYFCATGAGRGEYNEQFFGPGTRLTVL.

This CDR3 reads CASSLVTGRHQPQHF. The CDR3, as DNA: TGTGCCAGCAGCTTAGTGACAGGGCGTCATCAGCCCCAGCATTTT. This rearrangement joins TRBV7-2 to TRBJ1-5; 7 positions match TRBD1. Per germline, CDR1 SGHTA and CDR2 FQGNSA. The CDR3 covers 15 residues. Trimming cost V 1 base and J 5 bases; bases outside gene matches: 5.

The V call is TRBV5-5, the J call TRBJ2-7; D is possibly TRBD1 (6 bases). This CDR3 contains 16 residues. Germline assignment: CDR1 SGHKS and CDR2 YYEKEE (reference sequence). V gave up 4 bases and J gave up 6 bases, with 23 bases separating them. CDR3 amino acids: CASSLLVGGSPSEQYF. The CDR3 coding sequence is TGTGCCAGCAGCCTGCTGGTAGGGGGAAGTCCTAGCGAGCAGTACTTC.

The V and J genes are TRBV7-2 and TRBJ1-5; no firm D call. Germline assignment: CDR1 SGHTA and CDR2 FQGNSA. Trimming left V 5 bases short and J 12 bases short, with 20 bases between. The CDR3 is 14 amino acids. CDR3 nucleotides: TGTGCCAGCAGCCCCCGGTCCCACCCATGGGGCCAGCATTTT. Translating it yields CASSPRSHPWGQHF.

CDR3 in DNA: TGTGCCAGCAGCTTGTACCCTAGCGGGTACCGTCCTCAATTTACCGGGGAGCTGTTTTTT. Amino acids: CASSLYPSGYRPQFTGELFF. V usage is TRBV5-4 and J usage is TRBJ2-2; the match to TRBD2 covers 8 bases. There are 20 residues in the CDR3. Trimming took 1 base from V and 5 from J; bases not matched to a gene: 19. CDR1 is SGHNT and CDR2 is YYREEE in the germline V gene (reference sequence).

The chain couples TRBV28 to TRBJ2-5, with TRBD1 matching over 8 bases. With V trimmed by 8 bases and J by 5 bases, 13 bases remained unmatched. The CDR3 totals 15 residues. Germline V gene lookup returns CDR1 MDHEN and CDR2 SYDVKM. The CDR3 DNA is TGTGCCAGCTCAACTCGGACAGGGCGGAGGGAGACCCAGTACTTC. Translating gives CASSTRTGRRETQYF.

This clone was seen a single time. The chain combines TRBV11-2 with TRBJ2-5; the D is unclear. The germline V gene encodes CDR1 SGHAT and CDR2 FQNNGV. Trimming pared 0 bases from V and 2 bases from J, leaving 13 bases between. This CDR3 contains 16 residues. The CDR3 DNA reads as TGTGCCAGCAGCTTAGACCGGACCCGTTTACAAGAGACCCAGTACTTC. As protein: CASSLDRTRLQETQYF.

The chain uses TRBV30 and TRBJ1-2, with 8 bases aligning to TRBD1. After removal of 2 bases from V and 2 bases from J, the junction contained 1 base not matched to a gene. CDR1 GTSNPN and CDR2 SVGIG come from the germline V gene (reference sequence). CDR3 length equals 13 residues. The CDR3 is CAWSQGANYGYTF. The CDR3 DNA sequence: TGTGCCTGGAGTCAGGGGGCCAACTATGGCTACACCTTC. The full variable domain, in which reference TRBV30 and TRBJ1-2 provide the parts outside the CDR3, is SQTIHQWPATLVQPVGSPLSLECTVEGTSNPNLYWYRQAAGRGLQLLFYSVGIGQISSEVPQNLSASRPQDRQFILSSKKLLLSDSGFYLCAWSQGANYGYTFGSGTRLTVV.

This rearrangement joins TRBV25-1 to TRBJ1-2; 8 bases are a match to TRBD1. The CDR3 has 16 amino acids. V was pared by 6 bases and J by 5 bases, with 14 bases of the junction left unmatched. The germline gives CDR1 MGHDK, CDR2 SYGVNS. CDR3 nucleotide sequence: TGTGCCAGCAGAGCCGCAGGGACAGGTGGTCTTTATGGCTACACCTTC. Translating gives CASRAAGTGGLYGYTF.

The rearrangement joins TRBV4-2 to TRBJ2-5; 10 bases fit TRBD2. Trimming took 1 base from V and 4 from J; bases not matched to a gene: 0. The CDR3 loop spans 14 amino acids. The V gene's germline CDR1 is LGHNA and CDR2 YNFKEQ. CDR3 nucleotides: TGTGCCAGCAGCCAAGGACTAGCGGGAGAGACCCAGTACTTC. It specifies CASSQGLAGETQYF.

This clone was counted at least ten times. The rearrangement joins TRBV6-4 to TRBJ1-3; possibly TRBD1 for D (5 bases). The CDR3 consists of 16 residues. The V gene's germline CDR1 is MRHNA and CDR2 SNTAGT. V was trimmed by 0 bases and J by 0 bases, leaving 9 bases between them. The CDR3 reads CASSDSSGTSGNTIYF. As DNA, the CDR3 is TGTGCCAGCAGTGACTCGAGTGGGACCTCTGGAAACACCATATATTTT.

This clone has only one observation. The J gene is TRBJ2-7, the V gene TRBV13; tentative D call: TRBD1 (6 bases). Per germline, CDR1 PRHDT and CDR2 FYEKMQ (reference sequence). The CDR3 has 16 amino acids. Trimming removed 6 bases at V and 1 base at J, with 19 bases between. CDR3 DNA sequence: TGTGCCAGCAGGGGGGCACCGACAGGTCCTTCCTACGAGCAGTACTTC. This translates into CASRGAPTGPSYEQYF.